The sequence of this T cell receptor (beta chain) was determined in a study of T cells in Graves' hyperthyroidism and ophthalmopathy. The V gene lost 4 bases and the J gene lost 6 bases, with 14 bases spanning the gap. Germline V lookup: CDR1 SGHTA, CDR2 FQGNSA. The CDR3 covers 14 residues. Amplification targeted TCR beta CDR3 regions from RNA transcripts. HTBI primers drove first-round RT-PCR of the TCR CDR3. Each CDR3 protein gets one entry after TCRdb re-called the multiplex PCR reads with MiXCR. The table lists around 100,000 distinct CDR3 sequences, about 45% of them singletons. At least ten counts were recorded for this clonotype.

The TCR originated in a man aged 35-49 years with Graves' hyperthyroidism. Material: blood. The chain is built from TRBV7-2 and TRBJ2-3; D is unclear. The CDR3 region has the DNA TGTGCCAGCAGCTCGGGTACGGTCAGGGATACGCAGTATTTT. Encoded protein: CASSSGTVRDTQYF.